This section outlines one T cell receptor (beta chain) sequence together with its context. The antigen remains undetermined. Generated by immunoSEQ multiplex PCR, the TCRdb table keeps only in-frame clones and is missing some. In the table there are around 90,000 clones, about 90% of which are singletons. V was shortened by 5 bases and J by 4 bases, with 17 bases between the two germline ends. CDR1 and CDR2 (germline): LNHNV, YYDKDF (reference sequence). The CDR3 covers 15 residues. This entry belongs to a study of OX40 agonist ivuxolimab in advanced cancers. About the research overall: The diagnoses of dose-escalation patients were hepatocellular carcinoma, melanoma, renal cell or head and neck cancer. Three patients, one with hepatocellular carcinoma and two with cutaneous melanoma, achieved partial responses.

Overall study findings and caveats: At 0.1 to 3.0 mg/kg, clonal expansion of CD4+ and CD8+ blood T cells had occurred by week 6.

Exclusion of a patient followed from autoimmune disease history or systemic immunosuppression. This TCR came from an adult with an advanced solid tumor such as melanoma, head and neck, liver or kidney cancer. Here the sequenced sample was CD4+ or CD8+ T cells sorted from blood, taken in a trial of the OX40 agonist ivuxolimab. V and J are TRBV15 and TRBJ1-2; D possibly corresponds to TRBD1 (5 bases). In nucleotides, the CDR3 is TGTGCCACCAGCGAGGGACCCCCCCTTTCCTATGGCTACACCTTC. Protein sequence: CATSEGPPLSYGYTF.